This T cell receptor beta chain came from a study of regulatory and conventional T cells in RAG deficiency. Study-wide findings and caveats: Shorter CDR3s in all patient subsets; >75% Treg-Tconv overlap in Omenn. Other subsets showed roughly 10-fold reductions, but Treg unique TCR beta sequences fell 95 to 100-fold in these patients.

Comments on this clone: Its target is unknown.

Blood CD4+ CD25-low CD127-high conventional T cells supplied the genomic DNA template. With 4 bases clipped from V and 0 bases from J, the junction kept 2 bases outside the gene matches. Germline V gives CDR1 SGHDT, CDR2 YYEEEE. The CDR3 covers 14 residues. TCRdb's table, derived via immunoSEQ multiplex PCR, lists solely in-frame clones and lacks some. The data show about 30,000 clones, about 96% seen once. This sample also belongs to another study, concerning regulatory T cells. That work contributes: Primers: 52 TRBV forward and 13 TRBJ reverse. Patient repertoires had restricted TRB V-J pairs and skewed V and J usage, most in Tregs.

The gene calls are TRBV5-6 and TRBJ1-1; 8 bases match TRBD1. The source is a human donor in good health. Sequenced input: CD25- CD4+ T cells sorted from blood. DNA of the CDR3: TGTGCCAGCAGCAACAGGGGGATGAACACTGAAGCTTTCTTT. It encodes CASSNRGMNTEAFF.